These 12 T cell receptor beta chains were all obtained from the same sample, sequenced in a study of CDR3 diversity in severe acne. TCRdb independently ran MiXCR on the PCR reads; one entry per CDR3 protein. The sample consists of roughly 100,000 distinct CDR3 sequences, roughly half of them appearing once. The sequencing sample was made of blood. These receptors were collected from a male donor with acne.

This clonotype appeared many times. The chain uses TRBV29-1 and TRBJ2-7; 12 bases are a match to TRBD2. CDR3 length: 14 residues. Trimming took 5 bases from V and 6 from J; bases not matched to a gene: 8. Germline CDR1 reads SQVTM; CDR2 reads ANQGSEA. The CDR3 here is CSVRLLAGGGEQYF. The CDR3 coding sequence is TGCAGCGTTCGCCTACTAGCGGGAGGTGGCGAGCAGTACTTC.

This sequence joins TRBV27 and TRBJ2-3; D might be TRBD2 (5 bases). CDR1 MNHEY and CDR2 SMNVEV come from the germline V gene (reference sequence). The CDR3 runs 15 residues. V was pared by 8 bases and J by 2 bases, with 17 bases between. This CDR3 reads CASLPTSGATDTQYF. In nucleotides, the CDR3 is TGTGCCAGCTTGCCCACCAGCGGAGCCACAGATACGCAGTATTTT.

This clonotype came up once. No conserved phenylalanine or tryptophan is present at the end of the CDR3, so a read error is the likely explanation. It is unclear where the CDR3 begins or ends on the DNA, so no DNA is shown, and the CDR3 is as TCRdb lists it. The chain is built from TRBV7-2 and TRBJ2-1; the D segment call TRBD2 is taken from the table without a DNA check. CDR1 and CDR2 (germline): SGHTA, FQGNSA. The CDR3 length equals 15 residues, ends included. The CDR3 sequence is CASRQGGGPPTSSTL.

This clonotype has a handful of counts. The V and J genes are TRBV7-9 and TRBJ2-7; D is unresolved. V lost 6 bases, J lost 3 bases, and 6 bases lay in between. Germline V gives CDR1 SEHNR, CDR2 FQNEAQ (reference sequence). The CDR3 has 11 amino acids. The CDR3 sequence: CASSDGYEQYF. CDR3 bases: TGTGCCAGCAGTGATGGCTACGAGCAGTACTTC. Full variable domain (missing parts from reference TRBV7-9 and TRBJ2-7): DTGVSQNPRHKITKRGQNVTFRCDPISEHNRLYWYRQTLGQGPEFLTYFQNEAQLEKSRLLSDRFSAERPKGSFSTLEIQRTEQGDSAMYLCASSDGYEQYFGPGTRLTVT.

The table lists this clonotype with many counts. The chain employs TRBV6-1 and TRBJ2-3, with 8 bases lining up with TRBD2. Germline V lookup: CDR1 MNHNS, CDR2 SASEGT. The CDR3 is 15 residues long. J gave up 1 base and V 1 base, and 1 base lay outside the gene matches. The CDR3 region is CASSEDSGGTDTQYF. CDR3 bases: TGTGCCAGCAGTGAAGATAGCGGGGGCACAGATACGCAGTATTTT.

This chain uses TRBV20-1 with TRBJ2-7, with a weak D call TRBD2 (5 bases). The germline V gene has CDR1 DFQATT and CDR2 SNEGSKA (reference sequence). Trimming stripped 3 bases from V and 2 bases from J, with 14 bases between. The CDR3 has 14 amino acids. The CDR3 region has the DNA TGCAGTGCTAGGACTAAGAGTGGAGCCTACGAGCAGTACTTC. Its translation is CSARTKSGAYEQYF.

The CDR3 is CASSPQGRTEAFF. The DNA for the CDR3 is TGTGCCAGCAGCCCACAGGGGAGAACTGAAGCTTTCTTT. The rearrangement links TRBV9 to TRBJ1-1; 7 bases are a match to TRBD1. In germline, CDR1 is SGDLS, CDR2 YYNGEE. With 4 bases clipped from V and 5 bases from J, the junction kept 5 bases outside the gene matches. The CDR3 is made up of 13 amino acids.

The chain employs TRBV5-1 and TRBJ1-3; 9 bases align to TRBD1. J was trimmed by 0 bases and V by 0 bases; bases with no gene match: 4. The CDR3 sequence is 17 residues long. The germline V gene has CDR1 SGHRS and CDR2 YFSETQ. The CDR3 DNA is TGCGCCAGCAGCTTGGCGGGACAGGGCCTCTCTGGAAACACCATATATTTT. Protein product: CASSLAGQGLSGNTIYF.

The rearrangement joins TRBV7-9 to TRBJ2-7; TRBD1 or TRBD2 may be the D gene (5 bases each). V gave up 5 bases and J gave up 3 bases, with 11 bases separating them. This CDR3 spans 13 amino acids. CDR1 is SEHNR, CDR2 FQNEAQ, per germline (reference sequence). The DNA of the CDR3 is TGTGCCAGCAGCGGGACGCCGTACTACGAGCAGTACTTC. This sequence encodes CASSGTPYYEQYF.

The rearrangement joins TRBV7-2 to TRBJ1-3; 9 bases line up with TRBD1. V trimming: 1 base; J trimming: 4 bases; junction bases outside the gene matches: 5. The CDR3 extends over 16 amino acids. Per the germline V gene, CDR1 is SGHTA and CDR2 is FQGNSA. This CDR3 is CASSLGGTGTGNTIYF. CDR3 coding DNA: TGTGCCAGCAGCTTAGGGGGGACAGGGACAGGAAACACCATATATTTT.

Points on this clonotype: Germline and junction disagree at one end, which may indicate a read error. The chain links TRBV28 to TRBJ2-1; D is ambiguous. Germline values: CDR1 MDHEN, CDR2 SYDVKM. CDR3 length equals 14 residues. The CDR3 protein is CASSLGWRSNGQFF. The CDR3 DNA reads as TGTGCCAGCAGTTTAGGGTGGCGCTCCAATGGGCAGTTCTTC.

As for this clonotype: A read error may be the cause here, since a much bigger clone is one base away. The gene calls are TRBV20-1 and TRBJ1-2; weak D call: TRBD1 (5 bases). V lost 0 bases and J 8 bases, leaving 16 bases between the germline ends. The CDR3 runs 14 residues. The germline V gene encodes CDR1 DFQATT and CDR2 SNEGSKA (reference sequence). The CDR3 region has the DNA TGCAGTGCTAGAGAGGGGGGAGAGACTGAGGGCTACACCTTC. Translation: CSAREGGETEGYTF.